This TCR beta chain was identified during a study of type 1 regulatory T cells. Across the whole study: T-allo10 is a Tr1-enriched, alloantigen-specific CD4 T cell product made in vitro.

The V gene's germline CDR1 is DFQATT and CDR2 SNEGSKA (reference sequence). The CDR3 runs 13 residues. TCRdb re-derived calls from the reads in MiXCR, one entry per CDR3 protein. The sample has some 89,000 distinct CDR3 sequences; 31% are singletons. Concerning this clonotype: One junction end disagrees with the germline gene, perhaps due to a read error.

The rearrangement links TRBV20-1 to TRBJ2-3; D is ambiguous. The sequencing input was CD4+ T cells, either the whole sample or a sorted fraction (not recorded which). This TCR was sampled from a human donor in good health. The CDR3 spells CSATRKVSDTRYF. The CDR3 DNA reads TGCAGTGCTACTAGGAAGGTCTCAGATACGCGGTATTTT.